The 2 T cell receptor beta chains presented below share a single source sample, sequenced in a study of neurological immune-mediated disorders. Time point noted: longitudinal time-point 3. TCRdb re-analysed the 5' RACE reads in MiXCR, keeping a single row per CDR3 protein. The table includes around 49,000 distinct CDR3 sequences, roughly an eighth detected once. Sequenced input: PBMCs. These receptors all stem from a male donor with HTLV-1-associated myelopathy (HAM/TSP).

This clonotype came up many times. The CDR3 DNA is TGTGCCAGCAGCTCGCGGGCCCCCTATGGCTACACCTTC. This translates into CASSSRAPYGYTF. The chain employs TRBV7-9 and TRBJ1-2; no clear D. The V gene's germline CDR1 is SEHNR and CDR2 FQNEAQ (reference sequence). Trimming stripped 4 bases from V and 4 bases from J, with 10 bases between. The CDR3 length is 13 residues.

The chain employs TRBV9 and TRBJ2-5; TRBD2 might be the D (6 bases). Trimming took off 3 bases at V and 1 base at J, with 10 bases between the two ends. The CDR3 runs to 14 residues. Germline lookup yields CDR1 SGDLS and CDR2 YYNGEE. The CDR3, as DNA: TGTGCCAGCAGCGCGACTAGGACCCAAGAGACCCAGTACTTC. It translates to CASSATRTQETQYF.